These 4 T cell receptor beta chains originate from one sample sequenced in a study of metastatic and nonmetastatic thyroid tumors. TCRdb reanalyzed the PCR reads via MiXCR. Counted here are around 19,000 clones, 34% occurring once; the ten biggest clones make up approximately 9.1%. No patient received treatment before thyroid surgery. Sequenced: tumor tissue. The receptors derive from a male donor with papillary thyroid cancer or a benign thyroid nodule (not recorded which). Some clones in this sample may be carry-over from other donors' samples.

The V call is TRBV24-1, the J call TRBJ2-1; D ambiguous. The germline V gene has CDR1 KGHDR and CDR2 SFDVKD. The ends were cut back, 5 bases at V and 4 bases at J, with 14 bases in the middle. The CDR3 loop spans 15 amino acids. CDR3 nucleotides: TGTGCCACCAGTGCTAGAAGTACGGCATACAATGAGCAGTTCTTC. Translating gives CATSARSTAYNEQFF.

This clone is labeled as large. The rearrangement links TRBV9 to TRBJ2-3; D gene ambiguous. Germline V gene data show CDR1 as SGDLS and CDR2 as YYNGEE. Trimming shortened V by 0 bases and J by 2 bases, and 10 bases separated the two germline ends. The CDR3 spans 15 residues. As DNA, the CDR3 is TGTGCCAGCAGCGTAGCGGGTGGGGACACAGATACGCAGTATTTT. As protein: CASSVAGGDTDTQYF.

This chain uses TRBV18 with TRBJ2-1; TRBD2 matches at 11 bases. Trimming cost V 3 bases and J 1 base; bases outside gene matches: 8. Germline-derived CDR1 and CDR2 are KGHSH and LQKENI. CDR3 size: 18 residues. CDR3 region: CASSPTSGTPSSYNEQFF. The DNA of the CDR3 is TGTGCCAGCTCACCGACTAGCGGGACCCCCAGTTCCTACAATGAGCAGTTCTTC.

Note on this clone: The junction does not match germline at one end; this may be a read error. The chain carries TRBV19 and TRBJ1-2; TRBD1 matches 9 bases. CDR3 length equals 15 residues. Per germline, CDR1 LNHDA and CDR2 SQIVND (reference sequence). The CDR3 DNA reads TGCGACAGTAGTAAGGGGGACAGGGCGAGAAATGGCTACACCTTC. Protein product: CDSSKGDRARNGYTF.